These 10 T cell receptor beta chains came from one sample sequenced in a study of blood T cell repertoires in COVID-19. The table came from immunoSEQ multiplex PCR; TCRdb's copy has only in-frame clones and leaves some out. Of hundreds of thousands of clones listed, nearly 90% were seen once; the top ten hold roughly 1.9%. Source material: PBMCs or T cells enriched from blood (not recorded which). The origin of the receptors is a woman aged 18 to 35 with acute COVID-19.

The gene calls are TRBV29-1 and TRBJ1-6, with 7 bases matching TRBD1. Germline CDR1 SQVTM, CDR2 ANQGSEA. J gave up 7 bases and V 5 bases, and 8 bases lay outside the gene matches. This CDR3 region has 14 residues. DNA of the CDR3: TGCAGCGTTAGAGATGGGACAGTGAATTCACCCCTCCACTTT. Translation: CSVRDGTVNSPLHF.

The rearrangement links TRBV7-9 to TRBJ1-3; no clear D gene. The CDR3 has 12 residues. The germline CDR1 and CDR2 sequences are SEHNR and FQNEAQ (reference sequence). With 5 bases removed from V and 4 bases from J, the gap between germline ends came to 6 bases. The CDR3 DNA reads TGTGCCAGCAGCCAGGTCGGAAACACCATATATTTT. Translation gives CASSQVGNTIYF.

This chain links TRBV14 with TRBJ2-2; perhaps TRBD2 as D (5 bases). Germline lookup yields CDR1 SGHDN and CDR2 FVKESK. CDR3 length: 15 residues. The V end was cut by 3 bases, the J end by 10 bases, with 18 bases between. The CDR3 region is CASSQKYRTGEELFF. In DNA, the CDR3 is TGTGCCAGCAGCCAGAAGTATCGGACTGGTGAGGAGCTGTTTTTT.

The rearrangement links TRBV5-1 to TRBJ1-5; D unresolved. The germline gives CDR1 SGHRS, CDR2 YFSETQ. The CDR3 spans 15 residues. Between the trimmed V and J ends, which lost 1 base and 0 bases, there was a span of 8 bases. CDR3 loop: CASSLIPGSNQPQHF. CDR3 nucleotide sequence: TGCGCCAGCAGCTTGATTCCGGGTAGCAATCAGCCCCAGCATTTT.

The V and J genes are TRBV28 and TRBJ1-2; maybe TRBD1 (5 bases). Per the germline V gene, CDR1 is MDHEN and CDR2 is SYDVKM. Trimming took 4 bases from V and 6 from J, leaving 12 bases between them. This CDR3 region has 13 residues. In nucleotides, the CDR3 is TGTGCCAGCAGTTACCACAACAGGAATGGCTACACCTTC. This sequence encodes CASSYHNRNGYTF.

The chain is built from TRBV12-5 and TRBJ2-1; 11 bases line up with TRBD1. This CDR3 region has 18 residues. Trimming removed 4 bases from V and 0 bases from J; junction bases left unmatched: 8. Germline V gene lookup returns CDR1 LGHNT and CDR2 FRNRAP. CDR3 region: CASGSGTGGLASYNEQFF. The CDR3 nucleotides read TGTGCTAGTGGTTCCGGGACAGGGGGTCTTGCCTCCTACAATGAGCAGTTCTTC.

This chain joins TRBV9 and TRBJ1-1; 7 bases are shared with TRBD1. V shed 4 bases and J 4 bases; nucleotides not matched to a gene: 7. The germline V gene has CDR1 SGDLS and CDR2 YYNGEE. This CDR3 spans 14 amino acids. The CDR3 DNA reads TGTGCCAGCAGCAAGGGGGCCCAGGGCACTGAAGCTTTCTTT. Its translation is CASSKGAQGTEAFF.

The chain joins TRBV19 to TRBJ1-1, with D perhaps matching TRBD1 (5 bases). Germline CDR1 is LNHDA and CDR2 is SQIVND (reference sequence). V lost 1 base, J lost 3 bases, and 12 bases lay in between. The CDR3 loop spans 15 amino acids. The CDR3 sequence is CASSIGARVDTEAFF. The CDR3 DNA follows: TGTGCCAGTAGTATAGGGGCCAGGGTTGACACTGAAGCTTTCTTT.

This chain connects TRBV4-1 to TRBJ1-6; the D gene is possibly TRBD1 (5 bases). Between the trimmed V and J ends, which lost 0 bases and 7 bases, there was a span of 13 bases. The germline CDR1 and CDR2 sequences are MGHRA and YSYEKL. This CDR3 contains 16 residues. The chain's CDR3 is CASSQERVGRNSPLHF. CDR3 sequence (DNA): TGCGCCAGCAGCCAAGAAAGGGTGGGGCGGAATTCACCCCTCCACTTT.

The CDR3 region has the DNA TGTGCCAGCAGCGTAGAGGCGGGACCCACTAATGAAAAACTGTTTTTT. Encoded protein: CASSVEAGPTNEKLFF. The chain carries TRBV9 and TRBJ1-4; a weak D match, TRBD1 (5 bases). The V end lost 0 bases, the J end lost 2 bases, and 11 bases lay between the germline ends. Germline CDR1 reads SGDLS; CDR2 reads YYNGEE. The CDR3 is 16 residues long.